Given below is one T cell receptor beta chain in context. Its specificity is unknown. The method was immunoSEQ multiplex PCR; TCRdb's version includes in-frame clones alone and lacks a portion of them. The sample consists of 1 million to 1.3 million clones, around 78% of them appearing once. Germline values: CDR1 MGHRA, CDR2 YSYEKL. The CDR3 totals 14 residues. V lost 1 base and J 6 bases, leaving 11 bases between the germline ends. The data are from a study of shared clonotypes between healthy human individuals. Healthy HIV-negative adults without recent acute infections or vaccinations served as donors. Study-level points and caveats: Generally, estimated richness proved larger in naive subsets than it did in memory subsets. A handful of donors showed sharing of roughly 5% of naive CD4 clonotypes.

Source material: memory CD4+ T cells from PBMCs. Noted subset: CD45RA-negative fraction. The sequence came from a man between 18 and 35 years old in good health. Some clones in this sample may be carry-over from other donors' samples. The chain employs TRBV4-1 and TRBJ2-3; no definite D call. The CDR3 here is CASSQGTARDTQYF. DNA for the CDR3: TGCGCCAGCAGCCAAGGGACGGCACGGGATACGCAGTATTTT.